This note documents a single TCR beta chain sequence. What it recognizes is unknown. Germline V gene lookup returns CDR1 SGHRS and CDR2 YFSETQ. V lost 2 bases and J 0 bases, leaving 11 bases between the germline ends. The CDR3 has 16 residues. This sample stems from a study of T cells after yellow fever vaccination. Study-level information: Those fractions that held only low numbers of cells were prepared using the SMART-Seq v4 Ultra Low Input RNA kit. Study conclusions and caveats: Some clonotypes, a small share, were shared between CD4 and CD8 compartments. From the bulk population, abundant clonotypes could contaminate and appear within FACS-sorted repertoires. The booster response re-showed most primary clones: roughly 97% CD4, 88% CD8.

TCRdb passed the 5' RACE reads through MiXCR, listing each CDR3 protein once. The table has a few hundred thousand distinct CDR3 sequences, about 6.6% seen once. The sequencing here drew on PBMCs, taken about 41 days after the first yellow fever vaccination. The TCR originated in a man aged 18 to 35 who received the YFV17D yellow fever vaccine. This chain links TRBV5-1 with TRBJ2-2; D tentatively fits TRBD1 or TRBD2 (5 bases each). DNA of the CDR3: TGCGCCAGCAGCTTACAAGGGGACGCGAACACCGGGGAGCTGTTTTTT. Translating gives CASSLQGDANTGELFF.